These 9 T cell receptor beta chains were sequenced from one sample in a study of blood T cell repertoires in COVID-19. The table came from immunoSEQ multiplex PCR; TCRdb's copy has only in-frame clones and leaves some out. The sample includes about 41,000 clones, over 75% of them seen just once. The sample comprised peripheral blood. The receptors shown here come from a man in his forties with active or convalescent COVID-19.

The chain employs TRBV3-1 (or the pseudogene TRBV3-2) and TRBJ2-7; 7 bases agree with TRBD1. This CDR3 contains 15 residues. Germline assignment: CDR1 LGHDT and CDR2 YNNKEL (reference sequence). The V and J ends lost 2 bases and 2 bases, in that order; junction bases with no gene match: 6. CDR3 in DNA: TGTGCCAGCAGCCAACCTGGGACAGCTGCCTACGAGCAGTACTTC. It is translated as CASSQPGTAAYEQYF.

This chain links TRBV5-5 with TRBJ2-3; D may be TRBD2 (7 bases). The CDR3 consists of 18 residues. Between the trimmed V and J ends, which lost 0 bases and 2 bases, there was a span of 19 bases. Germline V gives CDR1 SGHKS, CDR2 YYEKEE (reference sequence). This CDR3 reads CASSLALWRGPSTDTQYF. The CDR3 DNA reads as TGTGCCAGCAGCTTGGCCTTGTGGCGGGGGCCGTCCACAGATACGCAGTATTTT.

This chain joins TRBV12-3 or TRBV12-4 and TRBJ2-1, with D maybe TRBD2 (5 bases). V was shortened by 3 bases and J by 9 bases, with 9 bases between the two germline ends. This CDR3 spans 12 amino acids. The CDR3, as DNA: TGTGCCAGCAGTTTCGAGGCGGGTGAGCAGTTCTTC. Amino acid sequence: CASSFEAGEQFF.

V gene TRBV9 combines with J gene TRBJ1-1; no definite D call. The CDR3 spans 13 residues. Germline V gene sequence: CDR1 SGDLS, CDR2 YYNGEE. The V end lost 3 bases, the J end lost 1 base, and 7 bases lay between the germline ends. CDR3 bases: TGTGCCAGCAGCGACCAGTGGAACACTGAAGCTTTCTTT. Its translation: CASSDQWNTEAFF.

This sequence joins TRBV3-1 (or the pseudogene TRBV3-2) and TRBJ2-3; 16 positions agree with TRBD2. CDR1 and CDR2 (germline): LGHDT, YNNKEL (reference sequence). The CDR3 contains 16 residues. Trimming cost V 3 bases and J 4 bases; bases outside gene matches: 1. CDR3 amino acids: CASSQGTSGGADTQYF. Here the CDR3 DNA reads TGTGCCAGCAGCCAGGGGACTAGCGGGGGGGCAGATACGCAGTATTTT.

This clone was seen just once. This sequence joins TRBV29-1 and TRBJ1-3; the D gene is possibly TRBD1 (6 bases). The CDR3 is made up of 15 amino acids. The ends were cut back, 2 bases at V and 0 bases at J, with 11 bases in the middle. Germline-derived CDR1 and CDR2 are SQVTM and ANQGSEA. CDR3 sequence reads: CSVESRGLSGNTIYF. The CDR3 DNA sequence: TGCAGCGTTGAAAGCAGGGGCCTCTCTGGAAACACCATATATTTT.

The genes are TRBV5-4 and TRBJ2-1; D may be TRBD2 (6 bases). The germline V gene has CDR1 SGHNT and CDR2 YYREEE (reference sequence). CDR3 length: 16 residues. V dropped 1 base and J dropped 6 bases, with 17 bases sitting between them. CDR3 nucleotide sequence: TGTGCCAGCAGCTTGCCATCAGGACTAAGCAGCAATGAGCAGTTCTTC. Translation: CASSLPSGLSSNEQFF.

The V and J genes are TRBV27 and TRBJ1-3; a possible D gene is TRBD1 (5 bases). V gave up 3 bases and J gave up 8 bases, with 14 bases separating them. Germline CDR1 and CDR2: MNHEY and SMNVEV (reference sequence). The CDR3 covers 14 residues. This chain's CDR3 is CASSLGLPGDTIYF. Here the CDR3 DNA reads TGTGCCAGCAGTTTGGGTCTTCCGGGGGACACCATATATTTT.

The rearrangement links TRBV25-1 to TRBJ1-5; possible D gene TRBD1, 6 bases. This CDR3 contains 14 residues. Trimming removed 2 bases from V and 4 bases from J, with 9 bases in between. Germline assignment: CDR1 MGHDK and CDR2 SYGVNS. CDR3 residues: CASSETGNNQPQHF. DNA for the CDR3: TGTGCCAGCAGTGAAACAGGGAATAATCAGCCCCAGCATTTT.